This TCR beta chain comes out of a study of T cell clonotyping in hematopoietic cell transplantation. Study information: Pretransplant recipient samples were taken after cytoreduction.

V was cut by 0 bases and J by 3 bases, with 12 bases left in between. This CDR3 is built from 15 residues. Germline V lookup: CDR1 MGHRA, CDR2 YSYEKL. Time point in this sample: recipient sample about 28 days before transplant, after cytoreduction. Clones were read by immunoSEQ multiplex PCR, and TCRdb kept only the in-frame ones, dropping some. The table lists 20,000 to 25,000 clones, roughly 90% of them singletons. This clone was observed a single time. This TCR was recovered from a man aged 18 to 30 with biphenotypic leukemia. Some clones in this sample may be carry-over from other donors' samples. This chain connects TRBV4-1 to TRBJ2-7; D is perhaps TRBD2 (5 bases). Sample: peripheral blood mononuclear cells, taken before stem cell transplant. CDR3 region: CASSQDPGNIYEQYF. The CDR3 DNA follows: TGCGCCAGCAGCCAAGATCCCGGGAACATCTACGAGCAGTACTTC.